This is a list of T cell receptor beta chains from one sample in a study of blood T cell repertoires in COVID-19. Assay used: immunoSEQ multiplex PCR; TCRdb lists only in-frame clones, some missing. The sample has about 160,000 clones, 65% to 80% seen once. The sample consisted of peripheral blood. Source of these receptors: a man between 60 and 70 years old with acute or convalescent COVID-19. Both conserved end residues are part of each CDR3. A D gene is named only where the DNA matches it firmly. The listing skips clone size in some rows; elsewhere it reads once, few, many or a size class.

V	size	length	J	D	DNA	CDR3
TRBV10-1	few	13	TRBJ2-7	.	TGCGCCAGCAGTGAGTCCCCAGCCTACGAGCAGTACTTC	CASSESPAYEQYF
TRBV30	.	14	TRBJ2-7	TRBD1	TGTGCCTGGAGTCCCGGGACAGGGATTTACGAGCAGTACTTC	CAWSPGTGIYEQYF
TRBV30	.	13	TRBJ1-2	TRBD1	TGTGCCTGGAGTGAGGGGACAGGGGATGGCTACACCTTC	CAWSEGTGDGYTF
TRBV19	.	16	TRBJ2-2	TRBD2	TGTGCCAGTAATCCCGGACTAGCGGAAACCACCGGGGAGCTGTTTTTT	CASNPGLAETTGELFF
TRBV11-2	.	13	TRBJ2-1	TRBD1	TGTGCCAGCAGCATCCAGACAGGGTTTGAGCAGTTCTTC	CASSIQTGFEQFF
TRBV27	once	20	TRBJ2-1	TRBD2	TGTGCCAGCAGTTTATCCGCTTCCACTAGCGGTGGGGGCTCCTACAATGAGCAGTTCTTC	CASSLSASTSGGGSYNEQFF
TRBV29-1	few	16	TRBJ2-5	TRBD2	TGCAGCGTTGAAGTAACTAGCGGGGCGGTCCAAGAGACCCAGTACTTC	CSVEVTSGAVQETQYF
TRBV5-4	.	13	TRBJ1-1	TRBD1	TGTGCCAGCAGCTTACAGGGGCAGAATGAAGCTTTCTTT	CASSLQGQNEAFF
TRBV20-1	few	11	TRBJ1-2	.	TGCAGTGCTAAAACAGGGTATGGCTACACCTTC	CSAKTGYGYTF
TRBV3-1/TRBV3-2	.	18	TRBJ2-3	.	TGTGCCAGCAGCCAAGATCCCTTGAGCGGTGACTATGCGGATACGCAGTATTTT	CASSQDPLSGDYADTQYF
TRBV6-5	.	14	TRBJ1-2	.	TGTGCCAGCACCCTCGGGACACTCGGTTATGGCTACACCTTC	CASTLGTLGYGYTF
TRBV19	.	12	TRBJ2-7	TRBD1	TGTGCCAGTAGTGACAGGGGCTACGAGCAGTACTTC	CASSDRGYEQYF
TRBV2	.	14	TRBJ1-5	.	TGTGCCAGCAGCTCCGGACTCTCGGATCAGCCCCAGCATTTT	CASSSGLSDQPQHF
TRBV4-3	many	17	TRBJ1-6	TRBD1	TGCGCCAGCAGCCAAGATTTCCGTGGGACAGGGCTTGATCCCCTCCACTTT	CASSQDFRGTGLDPLHF
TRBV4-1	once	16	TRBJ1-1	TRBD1	TGCGCCAGCAGCCTTGCGAGCGGGACAGGGATCACTGAAGCTTTCTTT	CASSLASGTGITEAFF
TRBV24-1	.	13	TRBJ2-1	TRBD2	TGTGCCACCACCGGGAGCGGGGGGGCCGGGCAGTTCTTC	CATTGSGGAGQFF
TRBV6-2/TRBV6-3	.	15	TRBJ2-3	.	TGTGCCAGCAGTTACGTGAGGATCGAGGCAGATACGCAGTATTTT	CASSYVRIEADTQYF
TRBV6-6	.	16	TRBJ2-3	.	TGTGCCAGCAGCTACTCCTGGTTAGCGAGGACAGATACGCAGTATTTT	CASSYSWLARTDTQYF
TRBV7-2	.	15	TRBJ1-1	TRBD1	TGTGCCAGCAGCTCGCGGACAGGGAAAAGGACTGAAGCTTTCTTT	CASSSRTGKRTEAFF
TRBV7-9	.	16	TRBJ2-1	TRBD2	TGTGCCAGCAGCCCGAGGACTAGCGGGGTCTACAATGAGCAGTTCTTC	CASSPRTSGVYNEQFF
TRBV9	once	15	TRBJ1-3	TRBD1	TGTGCCAGCAGCGTAGAAGGGGGCAACGGAAACACCATATATTTT	CASSVEGGNGNTIYF
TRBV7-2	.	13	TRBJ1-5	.	TGTGCCAGCAGCCCCGGGGTGAATCAGCCCCAGCATTTT	CASSPGVNQPQHF
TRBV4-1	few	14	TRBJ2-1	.	TGCGCCAGCAGCCAATTCCCAGGGGTGGATGAGCAGTTCTTC	CASSQFPGVDEQFF
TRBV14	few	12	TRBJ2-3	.	TGTGCCAGCAGCCGCGACACAGATACGCAGTATTTT	CASSRDTDTQYF
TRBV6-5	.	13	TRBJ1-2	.	TGTGCCAGCAGTTACTTTCTATCGCATGGCTACACCTTC	CASSYFLSHGYTF
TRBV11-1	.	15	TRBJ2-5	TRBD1	TGTGCCAGCAGCTTAGAGGGGACAGGTCAAGAGACCCAGTACTTC	CASSLEGTGQETQYF
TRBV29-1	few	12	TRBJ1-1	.	TGCAGCGTTTCTCAGGGAAACACTGAAGCTTTCTTT	CSVSQGNTEAFF
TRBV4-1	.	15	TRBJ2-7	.	TGCGCCAGCAGCCAAGTAATGGCAGATTATTACGAGCAGTACTTC	CASSQVMADYYEQYF
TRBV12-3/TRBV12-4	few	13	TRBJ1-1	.	TGTGCCAGCAGTCTACAGGGTGCTCTTGAAGCTTTCTTT	CASSLQGALEAFF
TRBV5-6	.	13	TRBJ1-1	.	TGTGCCAGCAGCGGATCAGGGAACACTGAAGCTTTCTTT	CASSGSGNTEAFF
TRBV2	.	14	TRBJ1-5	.	TGTGCCAGCACTGCCCGGGGGATAGATCAGCCCCAGCATTTT	CASTARGIDQPQHF
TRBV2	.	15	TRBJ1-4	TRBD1	TGTGCCAGCATCAGGGCCGGGACAGGGGGCGAAAAACTGTTTTTT	CASIRAGTGGEKLFF
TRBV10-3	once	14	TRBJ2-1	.	TGTGCCATCAGTATTACTAGTGTCAACAATGAGCAGTTCTTC	CAISITSVNNEQFF
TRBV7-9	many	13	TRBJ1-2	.	TGTGCCAGCAGCCCGGGACACCCCTATGGCTACACCTTC	CASSPGHPYGYTF
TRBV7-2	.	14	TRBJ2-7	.	TGTGCCAGCAGCTTCTTTGGCGGATCCTACGAGCAGTACTTC	CASSFFGGSYEQYF
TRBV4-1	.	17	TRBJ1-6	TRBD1	TGCGCCAGCAGCCAAGATAGCCAGGGGGCTAGCAATTCACCCCTCCACTTT	CASSQDSQGASNSPLHF
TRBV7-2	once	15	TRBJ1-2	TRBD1	TGTGCCAGCAGCCCACGCCGACAGGGGGACTATGGCTACACCTTC	CASSPRRQGDYGYTF
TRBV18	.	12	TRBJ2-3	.	TGTGCCAGCTCACTCTTTACAGATACGCAGTATTTT	CASSLFTDTQYF
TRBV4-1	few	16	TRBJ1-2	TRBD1	TGCGCCAGCAGCCAAGAACTGGGTGGACAGGGAAGAGGCTACACCTTC	CASSQELGGQGRGYTF